A single sample gave rise to the 19 T cell receptor beta chains below, sequenced in a study of cytomegalovirus exposure and HLA in healthy donors. Profiling relied on immunoSEQ multiplex PCR, and the TCRdb table lists in-frame clones only, not all of them. The table includes some 70,000 clones, roughly 96% detected once. Specimen: PBMCs. The origin of the receptors is a man in his late teens or twenties in good health and CMV-seronegative.

The CDR3 spells CASSLLSTGGLSSYEQYF. Here the CDR3 DNA reads TGTGCCAGCAGCTTATTGTCAACGGGGGGGTTGAGCTCCTACGAGCAGTACTTC. The V call is TRBV13, the J call TRBJ2-7, with TRBD2 matching over 8 bases. This CDR3 is 18 amino acids long. Looked up from germline, CDR1 is PRHDT and CDR2 is FYEKMQ (reference sequence). V lost 2 bases and J lost 0; bases outside the gene matches: 12.

The chain uses TRBV27 and TRBJ1-1; D possibly corresponds to TRBD1 (6 bases). CDR1 and CDR2 from the germline V gene are MNHEY and SMNVEV (reference sequence). Between the trimmed V and J ends, which lost 2 bases and 3 bases, there was a span of 13 bases. This CDR3 spans 15 amino acids. The CDR3 sequence: CASSLNRAGDTEAFF. Here the CDR3 DNA reads TGTGCCAGCAGTTTAAATAGGGCAGGGGACACTGAAGCTTTCTTT.

The chain combines TRBV30 with TRBJ2-5; TRBD2 is a possible D gene (5 bases). Germline V gene lookup returns CDR1 GTSNPN and CDR2 SVGIG (reference sequence). The CDR3 loop spans 13 amino acids. V lost 0 bases to trimming and J lost 3 bases, with 8 bases between them. CDR3 sequence (DNA): TGTGCCTGGAGTGTGGGAGCTAAAGAGACCCAGTACTTC. Amino acids: CAWSVGAKETQYF.

J is TRBJ2-7 and V is TRBV5-1, with 9 bases fitting TRBD2. Germline values: CDR1 SGHRS, CDR2 YFSETQ. The CDR3 totals 17 residues. Trimming at V came to 0 bases and at J to 3 bases, leaving 10 bases not matched to a gene. CDR3 residues: CASSLAVRAGGGYEQYF. The CDR3 DNA follows: TGCGCCAGCAGCTTGGCCGTGAGAGCGGGAGGAGGCTACGAGCAGTACTTC. The entire variable domain, with the rest obtained from reference TRBV5-1 and TRBJ2-7, is as follows: KAGVTQTPRYLIKTRGQQVTLSCSPISGHRSVSWYQQTPGQGLQFLFEYFSETQRNKGNFPGRFSGRQFSNSRSEMNVSTLELGDSALYLCASSLAVRAGGGYEQYFGPGTRLTVT.

The V call is TRBV19, the J call TRBJ1-4, with D maybe TRBD1 (5 bases). Germline V gives CDR1 LNHDA, CDR2 SQIVND (reference sequence). The germline V and J ends were trimmed by 3 bases and 1 base, with 6 bases remaining between them. The CDR3 extends over 14 amino acids. The CDR3 sequence is CASSMGGTNEKLFF. The CDR3 DNA reads as TGTGCCAGTAGTATGGGGGGAACTAATGAAAAACTGTTTTTT.

The chain recombines TRBV11-3 with TRBJ2-5; D is undetermined. Germline CDR1 SGHNT, CDR2 YENEEA. Between the trimmed V and J ends, which lost 1 base and 3 bases, there was a span of 3 bases. The CDR3 spans 12 residues. This CDR3 is CASSLVEETQYF. Written as DNA, the CDR3 is TGTGCCAGCAGCTTAGTAGAAGAGACCCAGTACTTC.

This clone was seen once. CDR3 in amino acids: CASSLLGREAFF. The CDR3 bases are TGTGCCAGCAGTTTATTGGGGCGCGAAGCTTTCTTT. The J gene is TRBJ1-1, the V gene TRBV28; tentatively, D is TRBD1 (5 bases). The CDR3 extends over 12 amino acids. Trimming shortened V by 1 base and J by 8 bases, and 8 bases separated the two germline ends. CDR1 MDHEN and CDR2 SYDVKM come from the germline V gene.

The chain links TRBV5-4 to TRBJ1-2, with D possibly matching TRBD1 (6 bases). The CDR3 has 13 amino acids. Germline V lookup: CDR1 SGHNT, CDR2 YYREEE (reference sequence). Trimming took off 0 bases at V and 3 bases at J, with 6 bases between the two ends. CDR3 protein: CASSLGQDYGYTF. CDR3 sequence (DNA): TGTGCCAGCAGCTTGGGACAGGACTATGGCTACACCTTC.

This chain connects TRBV5-1 to TRBJ1-2; 8 bases are a match to TRBD1. After removal of 4 bases from V and 6 bases from J, the junction contained 14 bases not matched to a gene. The germline CDR1 and CDR2 sequences are SGHRS and YFSETQ. This CDR3 has 16 residues. CDR3 amino acids: CASSLGGGRGQDGYTF. The CDR3 DNA follows: TGCGCCAGCAGCCTGGGAGGGGGCAGGGGGCAAGATGGCTACACCTTC.

The V gene is TRBV11-3, the J gene TRBJ2-3, with 11 bases matching TRBD2. The CDR3 is made up of 16 amino acids. The V gene end was trimmed by 4 bases and the J gene end by 3 bases; junction bases not matched to a gene: 6. CDR1 SGHNT and CDR2 YENEEA come from the germline V gene. CDR3 DNA sequence: TGTGCCAGCAGCTCACTACTAGCGGGAGAGACAGATACGCAGTATTTT. Its protein is CASSSLLAGETDTQYF.

A few counts support this clone. The rearrangement joins TRBV15 to TRBJ1-5; D perhaps matches TRBD1 (6 bases). The germline V gene has CDR1 LNHNV and CDR2 YYDKDF (reference sequence). The ends were cut back, 0 bases at V and 4 bases at J, with 7 bases in the middle. This CDR3 is built from 14 residues. Here the CDR3 DNA reads TGTGCCACCAGCAGAGATCAGGGGAATCAGCCCCAGCATTTT. Translation: CATSRDQGNQPQHF.

J is TRBJ2-2 and V is TRBV28; tentative D call: TRBD1 (5 bases). Trimming took 6 bases from V and 8 from J, leaving 16 bases between them. CDR1 MDHEN and CDR2 SYDVKM come from the germline V gene. The CDR3 has 14 amino acids. The chain's CDR3 is CASRPTPGLGELFF. CDR3 in DNA: TGTGCCAGCAGGCCTACCCCAGGGCTAGGGGAGCTGTTTTTT.

The chain links TRBV5-1 to TRBJ2-1; TRBD2 aligns across 10 bases. The CDR3 extends over 15 amino acids. The trim removed 7 bases at V and 4 bases at J, leaving 8 bases unmatched. Germline V gene data show CDR1 as SGHRS and CDR2 as YFSETQ. The CDR3 DNA sequence: TGCGCCAGCGAGAGGACTAGCGGCCTATACAATGAGCAGTTCTTC. This translates into CASERTSGLYNEQFF.

This clone has a single count. The J gene is TRBJ2-1, the V gene TRBV19; possible D gene TRBD2, 5 bases. The germline V gene has CDR1 LNHDA and CDR2 SQIVND (reference sequence). The CDR3 totals 14 residues. Trimming removed 4 bases from V and 9 bases from J, with 16 bases in between. CDR3 amino acids: CASSNPGVDSEQFF. The CDR3 DNA sequence: TGTGCCAGTAGTAACCCCGGGGTGGATAGTGAGCAGTTCTTC.

V gene TRBV5-6 combines with J gene TRBJ1-4; 7 bases agree with TRBD1. J lost 9 bases, V lost 4 bases, and 12 bases had no gene match. The germline CDR1 and CDR2 sequences are SGHDT and YYEEEE. This CDR3 contains 15 residues. The CDR3 is CASSGGQTIPKKLFF. The CDR3 bases are TGTGCCAGCAGCGGGGGACAGACAATTCCGAAAAAACTGTTTTTT. The full variable domain, its missing parts supplied by reference TRBV5-6 and TRBJ1-4, is DAGVTQSPTHLIKTRGQQVTLRCSPKSGHDTVSWYQQALGQGPQFIFQYYEEEERQRGNFPDRFSGHQFPNYSSELNVNALLLGDSALYLCASSGGQTIPKKLFFGSGTQLSVL.

This chain links TRBV30 with TRBJ1-6; TRBD1 agrees at 7 bases. CDR1 is GTSNPN, CDR2 SVGIG, per germline (reference sequence). The CDR3 has 14 residues. V shed 0 bases, J shed 9 bases, and the junction held 5 bases outside the gene matches. In DNA form, the CDR3 reads TGTGCCTGGAGTGTACAAGGGGGCGGTTCACCCCTCCACTTT. The encoded protein is CAWSVQGGGSPLHF.

V is TRBV6-5 and J is TRBJ1-5; the D is unclear. The V end lost 6 bases, the J end lost 2 bases, and 11 bases lay between the germline ends. The germline gives CDR1 MNHEY, CDR2 SVGAGI. The CDR3 sequence is 14 residues long. The CDR3 DNA reads TGTGCCAGCAGCGATCCCGGAGGCAATCAGCCCCAGCATTTT. It translates to CASSDPGGNQPQHF.

The chain is built from TRBV28 and TRBJ2-7; tentatively, D is TRBD1 (6 bases). Germline V CDR1 and CDR2: MDHEN, SYDVKM. CDR3 length equals 13 residues. The V gene lost 6 bases and the J gene lost 3 bases, with 12 bases spanning the gap. CDR3 bases: TGTGCCAGCAGATCACAGGGAAGCTACGAGCAGTACTTC. It translates to CASRSQGSYEQYF. Full variable domain (missing parts from reference TRBV28 and TRBJ2-7): DVKVTQSSRYLVKRTGEKVFLECVQDMDHENMFWYRQDPGLGLRLIYFSYDVKMKEKGDIPEGYSVSREKKERFSLILESASTNQTSMYLCASRSQGSYEQYFGPGTRLTVT.

The rearrangement links TRBV6-1 to TRBJ2-6; TRBD2 aligns across 10 bases. V was pared by 4 bases and J by 0 bases, with 0 bases of the junction left unmatched. CDR1 is MNHNS, CDR2 SASEGT, per germline. The CDR3 sequence is 16 residues long. DNA for the CDR3: TGTGCCAGCAGTGGGACTAGCGGCTCTGGGGCCAACGTCCTGACTTTC. It translates to CASSGTSGSGANVLTF.